This T cell receptor (beta chain) was documented in a study of T-cell reconstitution after alpha-beta-depleted transplantation in children. Preparing the TCRbeta library involved the use of unique molecular identifiers. In TCRdb, the PCR reads were re-called with MiXCR into one record per CDR3 protein. This table holds just under 550,000 distinct CDR3 sequences, around 18% found once. The CDR3 extends over 16 amino acids. Per germline, CDR1 KGHDR and CDR2 SFDVKD. Trimming at V came to 6 bases and at J to 6 bases, leaving 12 bases not matched to a gene. The V and J genes are TRBV24-1 and TRBJ1-5; TRBD1 matches at 8 bases. This TCR was sampled from a human donor who donated a stem cell graft to a child with acute lymphoblastic leukemia. The starting material was PBMCs from the stem cell graft donor, obtained from the stem cell graft. CDR3 sequence (DNA): TGTGCCACCAGTCCTATCGACAGGGGTAATAGTCAGCCCCAGCATTTT. It specifies CATSPIDRGNSQPQHF.